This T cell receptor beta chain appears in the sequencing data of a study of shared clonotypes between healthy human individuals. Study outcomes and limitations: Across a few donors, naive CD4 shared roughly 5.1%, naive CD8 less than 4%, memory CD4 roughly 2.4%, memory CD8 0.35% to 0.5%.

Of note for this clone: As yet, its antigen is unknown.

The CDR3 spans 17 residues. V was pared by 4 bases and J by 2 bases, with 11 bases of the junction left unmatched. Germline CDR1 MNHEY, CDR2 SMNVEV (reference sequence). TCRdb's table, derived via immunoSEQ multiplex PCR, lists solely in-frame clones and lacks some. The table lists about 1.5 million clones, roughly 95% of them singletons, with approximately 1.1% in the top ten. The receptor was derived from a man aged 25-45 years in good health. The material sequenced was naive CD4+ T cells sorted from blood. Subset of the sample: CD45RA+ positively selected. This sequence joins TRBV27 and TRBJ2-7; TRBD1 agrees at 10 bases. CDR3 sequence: CASSSPPTGGLTYEQYF. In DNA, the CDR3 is TGTGCCAGCAGTTCTCCCCCGACAGGGGGCCTAACCTACGAGCAGTACTTC.